This T cell receptor (beta chain) was sequenced for a study of metastatic and nonmetastatic thyroid tumors. Study details: Samples came from malignant and benign thyroid patients, and repertoires were compared across blood and tumor or nodule tissue.

All patients were treatment-naive before thyroid surgery. TCRdb used MiXCR to call clones anew from the PCR reads. The sample has about 69,000 clones; 13% to 15% are singletons. Source material: blood. This clonotype was sampled from a male donor with papillary thyroid cancer or a benign thyroid nodule (not recorded which). Some clones in this sample may be carry-over from other donors' samples.

CDR3 coding DNA: TGCAGTGCTAGAGATTGGACAGGGGAACACTATGGCTACACCTTC. This codes for CSARDWTGEHYGYTF. V is TRBV20-1 and J is TRBJ1-2, with 9 bases matching TRBD1. CDR1 and CDR2 from the germline V gene are DFQATT and SNEGSKA (reference sequence). There are 15 residues in the CDR3. V shed 0 bases and J 3 bases; nucleotides not matched to a gene: 5.